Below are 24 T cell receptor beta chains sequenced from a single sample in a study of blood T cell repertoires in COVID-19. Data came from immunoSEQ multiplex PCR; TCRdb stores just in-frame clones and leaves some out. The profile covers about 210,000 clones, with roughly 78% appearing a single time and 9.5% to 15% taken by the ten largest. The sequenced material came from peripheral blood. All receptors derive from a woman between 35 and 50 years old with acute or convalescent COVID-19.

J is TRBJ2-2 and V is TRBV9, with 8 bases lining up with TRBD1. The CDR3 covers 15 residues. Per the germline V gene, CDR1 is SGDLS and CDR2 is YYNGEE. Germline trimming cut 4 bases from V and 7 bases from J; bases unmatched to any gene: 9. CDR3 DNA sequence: TGTGCCAGCAGCCCTACCGACAGGGGCGGCGGGGAGCTGTTTTTT. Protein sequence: CASSPTDRGGGELFF.

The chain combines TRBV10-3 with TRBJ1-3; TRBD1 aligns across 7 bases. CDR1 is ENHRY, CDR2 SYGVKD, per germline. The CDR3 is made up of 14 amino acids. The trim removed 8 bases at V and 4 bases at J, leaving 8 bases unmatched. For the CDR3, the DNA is TGTGCCATCGCTAGACAGGGCCTCGGAAACACCATATATTTT. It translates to CAIARQGLGNTIYF.

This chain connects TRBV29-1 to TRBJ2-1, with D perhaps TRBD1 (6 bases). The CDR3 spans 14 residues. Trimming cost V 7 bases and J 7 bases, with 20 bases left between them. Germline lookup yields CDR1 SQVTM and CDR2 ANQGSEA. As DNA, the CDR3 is TGCAGCGCCCTAGGTGGGTCAGGGGCGAATGAGCAGTTCTTC. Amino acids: CSALGGSGANEQFF.

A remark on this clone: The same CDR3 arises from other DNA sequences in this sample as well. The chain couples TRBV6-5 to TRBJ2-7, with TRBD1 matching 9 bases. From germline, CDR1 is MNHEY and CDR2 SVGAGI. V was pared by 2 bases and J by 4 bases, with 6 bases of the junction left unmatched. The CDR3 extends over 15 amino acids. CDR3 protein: CASSYRGQGSYEQYF. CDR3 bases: TGTGCCAGCAGTTACCGAGGACAGGGGAGTTACGAGCAGTACTTC.

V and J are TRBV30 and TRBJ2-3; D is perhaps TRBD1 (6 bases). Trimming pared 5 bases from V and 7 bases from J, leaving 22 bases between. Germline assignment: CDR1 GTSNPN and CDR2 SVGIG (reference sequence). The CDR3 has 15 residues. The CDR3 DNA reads TGTGCCTGGGGCGTACGGGACATCGATCGGTATACGCAGTATTTT. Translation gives CAWGVRDIDRYTQYF. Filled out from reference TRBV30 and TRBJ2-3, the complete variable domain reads SQTIHQWPATLVQPVGSPLSLECTVEGTSNPNLYWYRQAAGRGLQLLFYSVGIGQISSEVPQNLSASRPQDRQFILSSKKLLLSDSGFYLCAWGVRDIDRYTQYFGPGTRLTVL.

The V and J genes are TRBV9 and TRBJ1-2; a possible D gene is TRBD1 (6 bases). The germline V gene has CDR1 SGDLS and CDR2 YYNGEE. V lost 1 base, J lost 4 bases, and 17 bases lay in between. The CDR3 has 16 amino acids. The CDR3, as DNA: TGTGCCAGCAGCGTAACGAGCGGGGGCGCTGGCTATGGCTACACCTTC. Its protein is CASSVTSGGAGYGYTF.

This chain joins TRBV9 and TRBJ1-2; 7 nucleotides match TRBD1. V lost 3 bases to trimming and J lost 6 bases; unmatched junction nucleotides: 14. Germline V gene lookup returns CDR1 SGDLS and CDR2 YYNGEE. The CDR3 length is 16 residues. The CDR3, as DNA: TGTGCCAGCAGCGCGCGGGGACAGACTCTAGGAGATGGCTACACCTTC. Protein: CASSARGQTLGDGYTF. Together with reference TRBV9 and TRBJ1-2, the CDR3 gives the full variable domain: DSGVTQTPKHLITATGQRVTLRCSPRSGDLSVYWYQQSLDQGLQFLIQYYNGEERAKGNILERFSAQQFPDLHSELNLSSLELGDSALYFCASSARGQTLGDGYTFGSGTRLTVV.

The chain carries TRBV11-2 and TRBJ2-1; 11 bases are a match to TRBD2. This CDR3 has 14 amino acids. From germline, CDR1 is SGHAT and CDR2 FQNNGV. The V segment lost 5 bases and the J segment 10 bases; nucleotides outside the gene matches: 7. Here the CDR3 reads CASSHIAGGYEQFF. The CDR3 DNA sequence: TGTGCCAGCAGCCACATAGCGGGAGGGTACGAGCAGTTCTTC.

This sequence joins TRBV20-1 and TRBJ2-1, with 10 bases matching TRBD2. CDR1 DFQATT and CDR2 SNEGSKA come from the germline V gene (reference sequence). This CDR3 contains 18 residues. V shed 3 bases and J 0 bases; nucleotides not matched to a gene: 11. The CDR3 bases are TGCAGTGCTAGTAGCGGGAGGCTGGGAAAAAGCTCCTACAATGAGCAGTTCTTC. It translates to CSASSGRLGKSSYNEQFF.

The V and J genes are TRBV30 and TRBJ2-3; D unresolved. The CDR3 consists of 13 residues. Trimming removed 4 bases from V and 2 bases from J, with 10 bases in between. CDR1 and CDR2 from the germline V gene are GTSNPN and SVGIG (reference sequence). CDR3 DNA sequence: TGTGCCTGGACAGTTCTCACCACAGATACGCAGTATTTT. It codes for CAWTVLTTDTQYF.

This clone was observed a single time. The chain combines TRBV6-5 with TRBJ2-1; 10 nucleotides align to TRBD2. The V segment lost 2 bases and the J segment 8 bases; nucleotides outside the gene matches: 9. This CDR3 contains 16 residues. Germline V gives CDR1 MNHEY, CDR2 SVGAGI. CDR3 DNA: TGTGCCAGCAGTTACCAAGCGGGGGGGCGTTGGGATGAGCAGTTCTTC. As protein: CASSYQAGGRWDEQFF.

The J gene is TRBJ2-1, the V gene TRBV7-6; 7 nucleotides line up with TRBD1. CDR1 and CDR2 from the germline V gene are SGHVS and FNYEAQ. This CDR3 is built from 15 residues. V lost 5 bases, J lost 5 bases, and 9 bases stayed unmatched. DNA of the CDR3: TGTGCCAGCAGCCCCCGGACAGGCCAACACAATGAGCAGTTCTTC. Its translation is CASSPRTGQHNEQFF.

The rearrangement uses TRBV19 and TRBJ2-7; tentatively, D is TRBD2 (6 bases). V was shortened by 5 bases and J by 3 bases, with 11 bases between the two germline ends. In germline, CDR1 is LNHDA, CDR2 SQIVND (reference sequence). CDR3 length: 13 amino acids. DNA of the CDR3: TGTGCCAGTAGTCCCGGAGGGGACTACGAGCAGTACTTC. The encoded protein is CASSPGGDYEQYF.

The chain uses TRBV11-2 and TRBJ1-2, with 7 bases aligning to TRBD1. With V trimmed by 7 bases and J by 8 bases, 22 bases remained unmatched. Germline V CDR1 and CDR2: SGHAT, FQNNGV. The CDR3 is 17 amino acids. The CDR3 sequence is CASNEWGTEEYLGGYTF. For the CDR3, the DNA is TGTGCCAGCAACGAGTGGGGGACAGAGGAGTATTTGGGAGGCTACACCTTC.

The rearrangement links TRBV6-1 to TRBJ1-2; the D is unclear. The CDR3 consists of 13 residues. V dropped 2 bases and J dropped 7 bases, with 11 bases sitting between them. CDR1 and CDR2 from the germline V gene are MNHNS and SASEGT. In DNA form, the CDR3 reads TGTGCCAGCAGTGAAATTCCTACCGGTGGCTACACCTTC. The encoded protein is CASSEIPTGGYTF.

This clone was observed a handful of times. This CDR3 is CASSQDSGSVDEQFF. In DNA form, the CDR3 reads TGTGCCAGCAGCCAAGATAGCGGGAGTGTCGATGAGCAGTTCTTC. The genes are TRBV3-1 (or the pseudogene TRBV3-2) and TRBJ2-1, with 9 bases aligning to TRBD2. J gave up 8 bases and V 0 bases, and 5 bases lay outside the gene matches. The germline V gene has CDR1 LGHDT and CDR2 YNNKEL (reference sequence). This CDR3 has 15 amino acids.

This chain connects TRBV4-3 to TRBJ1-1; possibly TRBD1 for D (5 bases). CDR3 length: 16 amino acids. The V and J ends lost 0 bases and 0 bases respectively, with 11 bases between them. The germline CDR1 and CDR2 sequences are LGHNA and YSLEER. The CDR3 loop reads CASSQDPPGMNTEAFF. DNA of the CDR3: TGCGCCAGCAGCCAAGATCCGCCAGGGATGAACACTGAAGCTTTCTTT.

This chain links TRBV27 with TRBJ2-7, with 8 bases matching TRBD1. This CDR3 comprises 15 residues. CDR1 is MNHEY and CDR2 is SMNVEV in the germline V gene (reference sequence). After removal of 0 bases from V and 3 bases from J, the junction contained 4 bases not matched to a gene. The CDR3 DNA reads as TGTGCCAGCAGTTTATCATTCACAGGGGGCTACGAGCAGTACTTC. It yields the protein CASSLSFTGGYEQYF.

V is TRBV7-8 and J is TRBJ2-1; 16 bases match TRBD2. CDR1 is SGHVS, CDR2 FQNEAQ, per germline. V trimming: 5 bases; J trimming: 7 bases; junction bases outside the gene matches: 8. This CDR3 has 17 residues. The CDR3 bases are TGTGCCAGCAGCCGAGGGACTAGCGGGGGGGCACGGAATGAGCAGTTCTTC. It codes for CASSRGTSGGARNEQFF.

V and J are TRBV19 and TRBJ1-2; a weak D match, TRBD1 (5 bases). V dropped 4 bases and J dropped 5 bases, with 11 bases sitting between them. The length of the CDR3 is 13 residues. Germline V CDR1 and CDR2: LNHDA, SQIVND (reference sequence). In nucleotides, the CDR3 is TGTGCCAGTAGTACAGGGCAGCAATATGGCTACACCTTC. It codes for CASSTGQQYGYTF.

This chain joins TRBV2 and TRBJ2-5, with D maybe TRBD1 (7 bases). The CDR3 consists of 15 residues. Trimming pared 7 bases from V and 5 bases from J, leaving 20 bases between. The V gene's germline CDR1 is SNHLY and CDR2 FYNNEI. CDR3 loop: CASTRDSGGWETQYF. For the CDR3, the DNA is TGTGCCAGCACCCGGGACTCAGGGGGTTGGGAGACCCAGTACTTC.

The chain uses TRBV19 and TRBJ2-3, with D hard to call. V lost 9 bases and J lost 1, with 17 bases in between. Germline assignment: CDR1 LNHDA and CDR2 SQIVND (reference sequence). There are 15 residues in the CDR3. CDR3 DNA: TGTGCCAGAATGCACCGGGTGTGGGGCACAGATACGCAGTATTTT. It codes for CARMHRVWGTDTQYF. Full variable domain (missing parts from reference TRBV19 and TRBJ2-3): DGGITQSPKYLFRKEGQNVTLSCEQNLNHDAMYWYRQDPGQGLRLIYYSQIVNDFQKGDIAEGYSVSREKKESFPLTVTSAQKNPTAFYLCARMHRVWGTDTQYFGPGTRLTVL.

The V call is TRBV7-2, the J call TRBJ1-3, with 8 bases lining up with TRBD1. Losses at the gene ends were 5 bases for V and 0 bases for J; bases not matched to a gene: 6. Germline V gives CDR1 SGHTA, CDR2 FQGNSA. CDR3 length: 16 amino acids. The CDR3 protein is CASSTRTGGSGNTIYF. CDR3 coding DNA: TGTGCCAGCAGCACTCGTACAGGGGGCTCTGGAAACACCATATATTTT.

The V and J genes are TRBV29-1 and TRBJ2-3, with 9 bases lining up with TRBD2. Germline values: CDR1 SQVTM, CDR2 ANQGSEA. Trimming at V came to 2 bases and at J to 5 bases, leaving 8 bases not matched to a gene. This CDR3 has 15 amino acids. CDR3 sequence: CSVESSGRLGDTQYF. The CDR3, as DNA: TGCAGCGTTGAAAGCAGCGGGAGGTTGGGAGATACGCAGTATTTT.